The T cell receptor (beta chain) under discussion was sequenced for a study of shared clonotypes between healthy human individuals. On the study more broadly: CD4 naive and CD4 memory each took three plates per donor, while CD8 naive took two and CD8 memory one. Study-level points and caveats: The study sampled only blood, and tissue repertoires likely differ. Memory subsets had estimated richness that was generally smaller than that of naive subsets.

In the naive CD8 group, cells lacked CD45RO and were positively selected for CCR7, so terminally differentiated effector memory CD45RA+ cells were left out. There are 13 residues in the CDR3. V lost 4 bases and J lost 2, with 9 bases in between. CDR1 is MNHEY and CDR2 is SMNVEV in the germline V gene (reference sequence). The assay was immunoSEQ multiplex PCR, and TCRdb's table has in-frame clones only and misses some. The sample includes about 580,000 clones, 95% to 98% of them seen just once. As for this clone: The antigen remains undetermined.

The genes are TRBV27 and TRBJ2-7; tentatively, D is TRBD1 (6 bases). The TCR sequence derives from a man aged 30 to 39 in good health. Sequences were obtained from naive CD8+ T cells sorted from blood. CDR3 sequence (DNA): TGTGCCAGCAGTTCCAGGGGACCCTACGAGCAGTACTTC. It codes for CASSSRGPYEQYF.